Listed below are T cell receptor beta chains from one sample, sequenced in a study of blood T cell repertoires in COVID-19. Generated by immunoSEQ multiplex PCR, the TCRdb table keeps only in-frame clones and is missing some. The table records some 700,000 clones, about 90% of them present only once. Sequenced input: peripheral blood. These receptor sequences come from a woman between 18 and 30 years old with acute or convalescent COVID-19. The CDR3 runs from the conserved cysteine through the conserved F or W. Only some rows state a clone size, as once, few, many or a class for expanded clones.

abundance,v_gene,j_gene,CDR3aa
-,TRBV6-5,TRBJ1-2,CATSRGAGDGYTF
-,TRBV9,TRBJ1-2,CASSAGQTNYGYTF
-,TRBV2,TRBJ1-2,CASYRDTRGYTF
-,TRBV11-2,TRBJ1-3,CASSVGQPNTIYF
-,TRBV11-2,TRBJ2-7,CASSRDSYYEQYF
-,TRBV5-1,TRBJ2-3,CASSFGLDTDTQYF
-,TRBV10-2,TRBJ1-1,CASSADRVIPEAFF
-,TRBV2,TRBJ1-1,CASTKSMNTEAFF
-,TRBV6-1,TRBJ2-7,CASGDGGHEQYF
-,TRBV27,TRBJ2-3,CASSLRTISQGRVRDTQYF
-,TRBV4-1,TRBJ2-5,CASSQEVSSWLADRETQYF
-,TRBV11-2,TRBJ2-2,CASSLTGGKSGELFF
-,TRBV30,TRBJ2-7,CAWSRDSTYEQYF
-,TRBV7-2,TRBJ1-2,CASSLEAGVNYGYTF
-,TRBV3-1/TRBV3-2,TRBJ2-5,CASSQFGDQETQYF
-,TRBV28,TRBJ2-1,CASTLTNGGEQFF
once,TRBV5-5,TRBJ1-2,CASSLAGLYGYTF
-,TRBV7-9,TRBJ2-4,CASSHAGTVPIAKNIQYF
-,TRBV19,TRBJ1-6,CASKAGPLRGSSYNSPLHF
-,TRBV7-2,TRBJ2-7,CASSFRGSEQYF
few,TRBV6-5,TRBJ1-2,CASKISGEPNYGYTF
-,TRBV7-2,TRBJ1-2,CASSYAHALTFYGYTF
-,TRBV12-3/TRBV12-4,TRBJ1-2,CASSFDRAYGYTF
-,TRBV7-2,TRBJ1-6,CASSLEQSSYNSPLHF
-,TRBV4-1,TRBJ1-1,CASSQDHNRGLNTEAFF
-,TRBV12-5,TRBJ1-2,CASGLASGGGLTGGYTF
-,TRBV5-1,TRBJ1-3,CASSLVDREGTIYF
-,TRBV6-4,TRBJ2-3,CASSLTGSSERTDTQYF
-,TRBV19,TRBJ2-5,CASSIRLAGTLYQETQYF
few,TRBV7-9,TRBJ1-6,CASSWGQAENSPLHF
-,TRBV4-1,TRBJ2-1,CASSQGPSNEQFF
-,TRBV7-2,TRBJ2-3,CASSQDRLGWLGTDTQYF
-,TRBV12-3/TRBV12-4,TRBJ1-2,CASCREARWGYTF
-,TRBV5-1,TRBJ2-5,CASSSRETQYF
-,TRBV2,TRBJ2-1,CASSERDSEQFF
-,TRBV5-1,TRBJ1-1,CASRTDSQGMAFF
-,TRBV2,TRBJ1-2,CASKHFGTAGRGNYGYTF
-,TRBV14,TRBJ1-1,CASSPIRQGAGTEAFF
-,TRBV6-5,TRBJ1-1,CASTYRGQGTEAFF
once,TRBV23-1,TRBJ1-5,CASSLPGGGPSLDQPQHF
-,TRBV3-1/TRBV3-2,TRBJ1-2,CASSHRAGKGNYGYTF
-,TRBV7-9,TRBJ1-2,CASSWYRGYGYTF
-,TRBV7-9,TRBJ1-2,CASSLEGREGGYTF
-,TRBV7-2,TRBJ2-7,CASSRMGGEYEQYF
-,TRBV4-1,TRBJ2-5,CASSQDGGGRETQYF
-,TRBV7-9,TRBJ2-5,CASSLVSSGQAKGTQYF
few,TRBV6-5,TRBJ1-5,CASSYSPGQPQHF
-,TRBV6-4,TRBJ2-2,CASSDGTGGHGELFF
-,TRBV6-5,TRBJ2-3,CASSYSGSGDTQYF
few,TRBV19,TRBJ1-1,CASKVGVNTEAFF
-,TRBV2,TRBJ2-1,CASSDALAYYNEQFF